The 30 T cell receptor beta chains below come from one sample, sequenced in a study of cytomegalovirus exposure and HLA in healthy donors. The PCR made use of 60 Vbeta and 13 Jbeta primers. Produced via immunoSEQ multiplex PCR; TCRdb's table is partial and in-frame only. The repertoire consists of about 99,000 clones, with roughly three quarters occurring once and the leading ten covering approximately 3.3%. The sequencing input was PBMCs. These receptors were taken from a male donor in good health and CMV-seropositive.

This clone showed up just once. The chain employs TRBV4-3 and TRBJ1-3; 7 positions match TRBD1. V lost 2 bases, J lost 2 bases, and 9 bases stayed unmatched. Germline loops: CDR1 LGHNA, CDR2 YSLEER. This CDR3 contains 17 residues. The CDR3 DNA sequence: TGCGCCAGCAGCCAACCCGGGACAGATTTCACTGGAAACACCATATATTTT. Protein: CASSQPGTDFTGNTIYF.

This sequence joins TRBV7-9 and TRBJ2-7; TRBD1 aligns across 7 bases. The germline V gene has CDR1 SEHNR and CDR2 FQNEAQ (reference sequence). The junction had 3 bases not matched to a gene; V was cut back by 1 base and J by 3 bases. The CDR3 spans 14 residues. The CDR3 DNA follows: TGTGCCAGCAGCTTAGAGGGACAGCACTACGAGCAGTACTTC. Translated: CASSLEGQHYEQYF.

V is TRBV2 and J is TRBJ2-7, with 7 positions matching TRBD2. The V gene's germline CDR1 is SNHLY and CDR2 FYNNEI. The ends lost 5 bases at V and 5 bases at J; junction bases unmatched: 3. The CDR3 consists of 12 residues. CDR3 sequence reads: CASSYSGNEQYF. As DNA, the CDR3 is TGTGCCAGCAGTTACAGCGGGAACGAGCAGTACTTC.

This chain's CDR3 is CASNRGGEKLFF. The CDR3 bases are TGTGCCAGCAACAGGGGAGGTGAAAAACTGTTTTTT. V and J are TRBV2 and TRBJ1-4; TRBD1 agrees at 7 bases. The germline CDR1 and CDR2 sequences are SNHLY and FYNNEI. CDR3 size: 12 residues. The junction had 3 bases not matched to a gene; V was cut back by 7 bases and J by 7 bases.

A single count supports this clone. The chain joins TRBV29-1 to TRBJ2-5, with 10 bases lining up with TRBD2. CDR1 is SQVTM, CDR2 ANQGSEA, per germline. The J segment lost 4 bases and the V segment lost 0 bases, leaving 11 bases of the junction unmatched. The CDR3 contains 17 residues. The CDR3 loop reads CSVEDPLRAGGRETQYF. CDR3 coding DNA: TGCAGCGTTGAAGATCCCCTACGAGCGGGGGGGCGAGAGACCCAGTACTTC.

J is TRBJ1-2 and V is TRBV21-1; the D call TRBD1 from the table was never checked on the DNA. TRBV21-1 is tagged as a pseudogene. The CDR3 is made up of 17 amino acids. DNA of the CDR3: TGTGCCAGCAGCCCTCCCGGCGGGACAGAGTCTAACTATGGCTACACCTTC. Translated, it gives CASSPPGGTESNYGYTF.

The table lists this clone with a count of one. The chain combines TRBV9 with TRBJ2-1, with 11 positions matching TRBD2. Germline V CDR1 and CDR2: SGDLS, YYNGEE. V lost 3 bases to trimming and J lost 3 bases; unmatched junction nucleotides: 2. The length of the CDR3 is 15 residues. Here the CDR3 reads CASSGLAGNYNEQFF. CDR3 coding DNA: TGTGCCAGCAGCGGACTAGCGGGGAACTACAATGAGCAGTTCTTC.

The chain is built from TRBV5-1 and TRBJ2-5; 7 bases fit TRBD1. J was trimmed by 5 bases and V by 0 bases; bases with no gene match: 7. The CDR3 contains 15 residues. Per germline, CDR1 SGHRS and CDR2 YFSETQ. DNA for the CDR3: TGCGCCAGCAGCTTGGAAGGGGGCCTATGGGAGACCCAGTACTTC. As protein: CASSLEGGLWETQYF.

A single count supports this clone. Other DNA sequences in this specimen translate into the identical CDR3. The chain uses TRBV5-1 and TRBJ2-6; D is unresolved. CDR1 and CDR2 from the germline V gene are SGHRS and YFSETQ. Trimming shortened V by 2 bases and J by 0 bases, and 6 bases separated the two germline ends. This CDR3 contains 15 residues. The CDR3 nucleotides are TGCGCCAGCAGCTTAACCAGCTCTGGGGCCAACGTCCTGACTTTC. Amino acid sequence: CASSLTSSGANVLTF.

This clone appeared once. The CDR3 protein is CASRGDGNTEAFF. For the CDR3, the DNA is TGTGCCAGCAGGGGAGACGGGAACACTGAAGCTTTCTTT. The chain recombines TRBV6-5 with TRBJ1-1, with unresolved D. This CDR3 is 13 amino acids long. V dropped 6 bases and J dropped 1 base, with 9 bases sitting between them. The germline V gene encodes CDR1 MNHEY and CDR2 SVGAGI.

This clone showed up just once. The chain carries TRBV30 and TRBJ1-2, with 7 bases matching TRBD1. CDR3 length: 14 residues. The V gene end was trimmed by 2 bases and the J gene end by 3 bases; junction bases not matched to a gene: 6. Germline CDR1 reads GTSNPN; CDR2 reads SVGIG (reference sequence). CDR3 sequence: CAWSLQGFHYGYTF. The CDR3 nucleotides are TGTGCCTGGAGTTTACAGGGGTTTCACTATGGCTACACCTTC. The full variable domain, with the rest looked up from reference TRBV30 and TRBJ1-2, is SQTIHQWPATLVQPVGSPLSLECTVEGTSNPNLYWYRQAAGRGLQLLFYSVGIGQISSEVPQNLSASRPQDRQFILSSKKLLLSDSGFYLCAWSLQGFHYGYTFGSGTRLTVV.

The chain uses TRBV27 and TRBJ1-1; D gene ambiguous. With 3 bases removed from V and 3 bases from J, the gap between germline ends came to 11 bases. The germline V gene has CDR1 MNHEY and CDR2 SMNVEV (reference sequence). The CDR3 runs 14 residues. The CDR3 reads CASSFTREDTEAFF. In DNA form, the CDR3 reads TGTGCCAGCAGTTTTACAAGGGAGGACACTGAAGCTTTCTTT.

This chain uses TRBV29-1 with TRBJ1-3; TRBD1 agrees at 8 bases. The CDR3 length is 15 residues. From germline, CDR1 is SQVTM and CDR2 ANQGSEA. Trimming cost V 2 bases and J 1 base; bases outside gene matches: 4. In nucleotides, the CDR3 is TGCAGCGTTGAAACAGGGGGTTCGTCTGGAAACACCATATATTTT. It codes for CSVETGGSSGNTIYF.

The genes are TRBV6-1 and TRBJ1-1; D is perhaps TRBD1 (6 bases). Germline lookup yields CDR1 MNHNS and CDR2 SASEGT. V lost 7 bases and J 2 bases, leaving 17 bases between the germline ends. The CDR3 runs to 15 residues. The CDR3 bases are TGTGCCAGCAAAAGGGGGGGCGAGGCTAACACTGAAGCTTTCTTT. Protein product: CASKRGGEANTEAFF.

This clone showed up just a few times. The chain combines TRBV4-1 with TRBJ1-3; 9 nucleotides line up with TRBD1. V was clipped by 4 bases and J by 7 bases; unmatched bases: 8. Germline CDR1 and CDR2: MGHRA and YSYEKL. There are 15 residues in the CDR3. CDR3 amino acids: CASSLSPGTGNTIYF. CDR3 DNA: TGCGCCAGCAGCCTGAGTCCCGGGACAGGGAACACCATATATTTT.

V is TRBV19 and J is TRBJ2-7; no firm D call. Trimming stripped 4 bases from V and 0 bases from J, with 7 bases between. This CDR3 region has 13 residues. Germline CDR1 LNHDA, CDR2 SQIVND (reference sequence). The CDR3 region is CASSTSVSYEQYF. The CDR3 bases are TGTGCCAGTAGTACCTCCGTCTCCTACGAGCAGTACTTC.

The chain carries TRBV10-1 and TRBJ2-5, with 7 bases that match TRBD1. V lost 3 bases and J lost 2; bases outside the gene matches: 3. CDR1 WNHNN and CDR2 SYGVQD come from the germline V gene (reference sequence). The CDR3 totals 14 residues. The CDR3 DNA reads as TGCGCCAGCAGTGAACCGGGACAGCAAGAGACCCAGTACTTC. This encodes CASSEPGQQETQYF.

This chain links TRBV27 with TRBJ2-1; 13 nucleotides match TRBD2. J gave up 5 bases and V 3 bases, and 1 base lay outside the gene matches. The CDR3 contains 15 residues. Germline V gene sequence: CDR1 MNHEY, CDR2 SMNVEV (reference sequence). The CDR3 loop is CASSLGTSGNNEQFF. The CDR3 DNA reads TGTGCCAGCAGTTTGGGGACTAGCGGGAACAATGAGCAGTTCTTC.

This clone has just a few counts. The J gene is TRBJ2-1, the V gene TRBV10-2; 9 bases align to TRBD2. This CDR3 has 15 amino acids. The V gene's germline CDR1 is WSHSY and CDR2 SAAADI. J lost 7 bases, V lost 1 base, and 5 bases had no gene match. The CDR3 region has the DNA TGCGCCAGCAGTGAGTGGCGGGGGGGCCGGAATGAGCAGTTCTTC. Its translation is CASSEWRGGRNEQFF.

V is TRBV5-1 and J is TRBJ2-7, with TRBD2 identical over 9 bases. The CDR3 is 15 residues long. Germline CDR1 SGHRS, CDR2 YFSETQ. Trimming removed 4 bases from V and 3 bases from J; junction bases left unmatched: 8. CDR3 sequence: CASSVSSGTIYEQYF. DNA for the CDR3: TGCGCCAGCAGCGTATCTAGCGGGACTATCTACGAGCAGTACTTC.

This rearrangement joins TRBV6-1 to TRBJ2-5, with D possibly TRBD2 on 7 matching bases. The germline V gene has CDR1 MNHNS and CDR2 SASEGT. This CDR3 contains 13 residues. The chain's CDR3 is CAPRGGVQETQYF. DNA of the CDR3: TGTGCTCCTAGGGGGGGGGTGCAAGAGACCCAGTACTTC.

This clone was recorded a few times. V is TRBV30 and J is TRBJ1-5; tentatively, D is TRBD1 (5 bases). From germline, CDR1 is GTSNPN and CDR2 SVGIG (reference sequence). This CDR3 has 13 amino acids. Trimming stripped 3 bases from V and 3 bases from J, with 9 bases between. The CDR3, as DNA: TGTGCCTGGAGCGCGGGGGACAATCAGCCCCAGCATTTT. Protein product: CAWSAGDNQPQHF.

This rearrangement joins TRBV7-9 to TRBJ1-1; 7 nucleotides align to TRBD1. The CDR3 covers 15 residues. The V and J ends lost 4 bases and 6 bases, in that order; junction bases with no gene match: 11. Germline V lookup: CDR1 SEHNR, CDR2 FQNEAQ (reference sequence). As DNA, the CDR3 is TGTGCCAGCAGCTCACATACTGACAGGGTACCTGAAGCTTTCTTT. It encodes CASSSHTDRVPEAFF.

This clone turned up a few times. This sequence joins TRBV5-1 and TRBJ1-1; 7 bases are shared with TRBD1. Unmatched junction bases numbered 11, after V lost 4 bases and J lost 11 bases. Germline CDR1 SGHRS, CDR2 YFSETQ. The CDR3 is 13 residues long. The CDR3 loop is CASSEGQTSWAFF. In DNA form, the CDR3 reads TGCGCCAGCAGCGAGGGACAGACCTCTTGGGCTTTCTTT.

On this clone itself: Other DNA sequences of this sample code for an identical CDR3. The V gene is TRBV9, the J gene TRBJ1-1; D gene uncertain. The germline V gene has CDR1 SGDLS and CDR2 YYNGEE. The V end was cut by 0 bases, the J end by 2 bases, with 8 bases between. The CDR3 is 14 residues long. The CDR3 loop is CASSVGSGNTEAFF. Here the CDR3 DNA reads TGTGCCAGCAGCGTAGGGTCCGGTAACACTGAAGCTTTCTTT.

The chain couples TRBV4-3 to TRBJ1-1; the D gene is possibly TRBD1 (5 bases). V dropped 4 bases and J dropped 5 bases, with 17 bases sitting between them. The CDR3 is 15 residues long. Looked up from germline, CDR1 is LGHNA and CDR2 is YSLEER. The CDR3 loop is CASSPGAGGETEAFF. CDR3 bases: TGCGCCAGCAGCCCCGGGGCCGGGGGTGAAACTGAAGCTTTCTTT.

V is TRBV4-2 and J is TRBJ2-1, with 8 positions matching TRBD2. The CDR3 is 18 residues long. Germline lookup yields CDR1 LGHNA and CDR2 YNFKEQ. Losses at the gene ends were 0 bases for V and 3 bases for J; bases not matched to a gene: 10. Written as DNA, the CDR3 is TGTGCCAGCAGCCAAGATGTCGTAGCGGGGATAATCTACAATGAGCAGTTCTTC. Its translation: CASSQDVVAGIIYNEQFF.

The chain joins TRBV7-2 to TRBJ2-3, with TRBD2 matching over 8 bases. This CDR3 has 16 residues. J lost 2 bases, V lost 5 bases, and 9 bases had no gene match. From germline, CDR1 is SGHTA and CDR2 FQGNSA. In DNA form, the CDR3 reads TGTGCCAGCAGCGCCGTACTAGCGGCATACACAGATACGCAGTATTTT. Its protein product is CASSAVLAAYTDTQYF.

V is TRBV30 and J is TRBJ1-2; TRBD1 might be the D (6 bases). Trimming stripped 3 bases from V and 7 bases from J, with 12 bases between. CDR1 is GTSNPN, CDR2 SVGIG, per germline (reference sequence). There are 12 residues in the CDR3. The CDR3 here is CAWSQGTTGYTF. The DNA of the CDR3 is TGTGCCTGGAGCCAGGGGACCACTGGCTACACCTTC.

This clone was counted between two and nine times. The V gene is TRBV18, the J gene TRBJ1-1; unclear D gene. CDR1 is KGHSH, CDR2 LQKENI, per germline. This CDR3 contains 14 residues. Trimming removed 1 base at V and 1 base at J, with 7 bases between. In DNA form, the CDR3 reads TGTGCCAGCTCACCACTGGCCCAGAACACTGAAGCTTTCTTT. Its translation: CASSPLAQNTEAFF. The full variable domain, with the rest looked up from reference TRBV18 and TRBJ1-1, is NAGVMQNPRHLVRRRGQEARLRCSPMKGHSHVYWYRQLPEEGLKFMVYLQKENIIDESGMPKERFSAEFPKEGPSILRIQQVVRGDSAAYFCASSPLAQNTEAFFGQGTRLTVV.